Sequencing of this TCR beta chain was carried out in a study of cytomegalovirus exposure and HLA in healthy donors (dated by TCRdb to between 2016 and 2019). Study-wide context: According to an earlier analysis of 587 of the donors, about 179 million T cells yielded 95 million to 140 million unique TCR beta sequences and around 300 Gb of sequence data. Approximately 300 gigabases of sequencing data and around 85 million unique TCR sequences made up an early release that covered under 750 HLA-typed donors. The genetic ancestry cluster associated with self-reported Caucasian donors included around 76% of the 300 to 450 genotyped donors. The study aimed to test whether cataloging public T cell receptors could reveal signatures of past pathogen exposure. The T cell repertoires of under 700 subjects were profiled by immunosequencing and related to cytomegalovirus serostatus. A separate validation cohort of about 110 different subjects was used in addition to the approximately 700-subject first cohort. High-throughput TCR immunosequencing, statistical association of individual TCRs with disease status, and machine learning were combined to predict cytomegalovirus infection status. To study patterns of TCR occurrence, a later analysis re-analyzed previously published TCR beta repertoires from 666 donors and added high-resolution HLA genotyping. In the later analysis, no new phenotypic data were used to find candidate immune exposures; instead, reliance was placed on TCR beta sequences and their occurrence across donors. In an earlier analysis of 587 of the donors, high-throughput TCR beta sequencing was used to judge whether each TCR beta V gene segment behaved as functional or pseudogenic. Alongside the repertoire data, information on donor age, sex, ethnicity and CMV serostatus was compiled. A later genetic analysis took genome-wide SNP genotypes for about three fifths of the roughly 700 donors and used that subset as a discovery cohort. Every repertoire in the discovery cohort had been generated on one and the same sequencing platform. Both class I and class II loci were covered by HLA typing, at four-digit resolution. The number of donors typed differed by locus, with roughly 629-640 for A, B, C, DRB1 and DQB1, roughly 520 for DQA1, about 610 for DPA1, and 400 to 490 for DPB1. Four or five DR-DQ haplotypes were treated as single units for association and clustering because of strong linkage in the cohort. On average, roughly 240,000 unique TCR beta nucleotide sequences were sequenced per donor among 398 genotyped donors of the cohort, with 15% to 20% of those sequences being non-productive.

The V end gives up 7 bases and the J end 1 base, leaving 6 bases in the junction not matched to a gene. CDR1 and CDR2 are read off the germline V gene (reference sequence) as LNHDA and SQIVND. The CDR3 holds 14 amino acids from the cysteine to the phenylalanine. This entry keeps only the CDR3 DNA: 42 bases, framed from base 1. The library was generated by the immunoSEQ multiplex PCR assay. For the multiplex PCR, a mixture combining 60 forward primers for TCR Vbeta segments and 13 reverse primers for TCR Jbeta segments was used. The CDR3 region of rearranged TCR beta genes was amplified from genomic DNA with a multiplex PCR assay. Amplified TCR beta libraries were sequenced as 87-base-pair reads on the Illumina HiSeq System. On the authors' methods: Across the 670 or so repertoires, a later analysis counted roughly 84 million unique TCR beta chains, some 11 million of which were shared by at least two donors. A nearest-neighbor algorithm error-corrected the raw reads and collapsed the reads into unique sequences, merging closely related sequences to remove PCR and sequencing errors. CDR3 sequences were aligned to IMGT reference sequences to assign V, D and J gene segments. For a sequence to be retained, a match of at least six nucleotides to both a V gene segment and a J gene segment was required. A rearrangement counted as productive if the CDR3 had no stop codons and remained in frame with V and J, and every other rearrangement counted as non-productive. CDR3 was defined by IMGT convention, running from the second conserved V-encoded cysteine to the conserved J-encoded phenylalanine. In an earlier analysis of 587 of the donors, sequences lacking an unambiguous match to a single V gene segment were excluded. In an earlier analysis of around 600 of the donors, V segments were called functional above 56.7% productive rearrangements and were called segregating when the between-donor standard deviation exceeded 5%. To diagnose cytomegalovirus status from the catalog of TCR beta chain sequences, a statistical classification framework was built. V and J gene assignment, in a later analysis, came from comparing TCR nucleotide sequences with IMGT/GENE-DB human TR gene sequences. A later analysis assigned CDR3 sequences and most-parsimonious VDJ recombination scenarios with the TCRdist pipeline. In a later analysis, every TCR beta chain was defined by the combination of its CDR3 amino acid sequence and its V-gene family, and reads without a unique V-gene family were dropped. To address suspected cross-contamination and a sequencing artifact, a later analysis removed approximately 600 highly shared, low-generation-probability nucleotide sequences. For each public chain, a later analysis derived a clonal expansion index from normalized ranks of inferred template counts within each repertoire. In a later analysis, generation probabilities were computed with a VDJ recombination model fitted to out-of-frame rearrangements, and the resulting probabilities were checked against IGoR. In a later analysis, TCR-TCR, TCR-HLA and TCR-CMV co-occurrence was scored with hypergeometric tests, and a repertoire-size bias correction was applied to TCR pairs. False discovery rates were estimated in a later analysis by permuting HLA or CMV assignments 20 times. A later analysis grouped co-occurring TCRs with DBSCAN, adding TCRdist sequence similarity when clustering within HLA-allele-positive subsets. Repertoires with fewer than 30,000 or more than 120,000 public chains were left out of co-occurrence clustering, as were several repertoires with anomalous nucleotide sharing. The table was pulled from immuneACCESS by TCRdb, which kept in-frame rearrangements only. Such tables lose some clones; where checked, under half of the loss comes from unresolved V genes, and the rest has no known cause. From that table come the V and J calls and clone size; the DNA was used to work out D and trimming. Present in this sample are about 120,000 clones, roughly 9% of which were seen just once. Clones ranked in the top ten supply approximately 6.4% of the sample.

On the study overall, not on this receptor specifically: A later analysis reported that several top co-occurrence clusters appeared linked to parvovirus B19, influenza, CMV and Epstein-Barr virus. Only TCR beta chains were sequenced in this cohort, and the absence of alpha or paired-chain data limited detectable features. A later genetic analysis associated a missense DCLRE1C variant with V-gene and J-gene trimming of TCR beta chains, and an independent cohort replicated the association. A further reported finding was that TCR beta sequences accurately predicted the HLA-A and HLA-B alleles for most subjects in the first cohort. Over 15 rarely observed V segments, including chromosome 9 orphons, were excluded from the earlier analysis of a few hundred of the donors because counts were too low. A few of the identified cytomegalovirus-associated TCR beta chains were confirmed in vitro to be specific for cytomegalovirus antigens. A cluster of highly shared sequence variants was judged likely to represent a technical artifact of the sequencing pipeline. The 87-base-pair reads could not distinguish some IMGT-functional V segments, including TRBV6-2 and TRBV6-3, so those segments were excluded. Linkage disequilibrium might explain the correlated functional status among segregating V segments, but an unknown experimental factor could not be ruled out. An earlier analysis of 587 of the donors showed that most TCR beta V segments appeared in productive rearrangements either about 87% or about 30% of the time, which broadly matched IMGT annotations. When HLA alleles, especially DR and DQ, strongly co-occurred, TCR associations were difficult to assign to individual alleles. Presence/absence analyses assumed roughly uniform sequencing depth across donors, an assumption that may not hold. Most TCR sequences were seen in very few donors, while some public TCRs were found in many individuals. According to the authors, the approach could potentially be generalized to other disease states and immunological phenotypes. Specific HLA alleles were associated with 15,000 to 20,000 TCR beta sequences at a false discovery rate of 0.05 in a later analysis. For the cohort, immune exposure information was limited to CMV serostatus. In a later analysis, the rate of TCR association differed among HLA loci, with DRB1 alleles having the most associated TCRs and HLA-C alleles having the fewest. HLA typing was unavailable for some donors at each locus, so association tests used only the typed subset. A later analysis found that HLA-associated TCR beta chains were more clonally expanded and had lower generation probabilities than equally common non-associated chains. The classifier was reported to diagnose cytomegalovirus status with high specificity and sensitivity in both the original cohort and the validation cohort. In a later analysis, most CMV-associated TCR beta chains were found to appear HLA-restricted, with HLA associations seemingly driven largely by CMV exposure. The study listed 164 TCR beta chains as associated with cytomegalovirus. A later genetic analysis reported fewer N-insertions in productive TCRs among donors in an Asian-associated ancestry cluster than the approximately 700-donor mean.

The cohort consisted of more than 650 healthy bone marrow donors. At the time of sampling, all cohort members were nominally healthy, though unrecorded immune exposures were likely present. The donor tested CMV seropositive and was one of the 289 seropositive cohort members. Every donor gave a peripheral blood sample, and the peripheral blood mononuclear cells from that sample were used for TCR beta sequencing. The Qiagen DNeasy Blood Extraction Kit was used to extract genomic DNA from the blood cell samples. A note on this clone: Its target antigen remains unknown. Base qualities are not provided; no much larger clone lies one nucleotide away.

This chain is built from TRBV19 and TRBJ1-1; the central 7 bases match TRBD1. The sequenced sample was PBMCs. This receptor was obtained from a woman aged 40-49 years in good health and CMV-seropositive. The CDR3 has the sequence CASKGGRSNTEAFF. Read as DNA, the sequence is TGTGCCAGTAAAGGGGGCAGATCGAACACTGAAGCTTTCTTT.